This T cell receptor beta chain was obtained from a study of vaccination and CD4 T cells after COVID-19. The treatment denotes: roughly nine-day PBMC culture with coronavirus spike peptide pools or control peptides (ViraFEST assay). Trimming cost V 5 bases and J 4 bases, with 14 bases left between them. Germline CDR1 GTSNPN, CDR2 SVGIG (reference sequence). This CDR3 is 13 amino acids long. Once obtained from cultured CD4+ T cells, the DNA was sequenced using the Oncomine TCR Beta short-read assay. MiXCR was run by TCRdb on the PCR reads, yielding one entry per CDR3 protein. The data contain more than 13,000 distinct CDR3 sequences, 21% of them singletons. This clonotype was seen a few times. Its antigen is currently unknown.

The clonotype comes from a human donor who received a COVID-19 vaccine. The input for sequencing was CD4+ T cells from blood, cultured in vitro, taken before SARS-CoV-2 vaccination. This chain joins TRBV30 and TRBJ1-1; D gene unclear. CDR3 nucleotide sequence: TGTGCCTGGCAGGCGGACCGCCTCACTGAAGCTTTCTTT. Protein product: CAWQADRLTEAFF.